A selection of T cell receptor beta chains follows, all from one sample in a study of blood T cell repertoires in COVID-19. The assay was immunoSEQ multiplex PCR, and TCRdb's table has in-frame clones only and misses some. The sample has over 250,000 clones, around nine tenths seen once; the top ten hold around 2%. The specimen was peripheral blood. Receptors were obtained from a man aged 50 to 59 with acute or convalescent COVID-19. CDR3s include the opening cysteine and the closing phenylalanine or tryptophan. D genes are given only for firm matches. Size is stated for part of the rows, as once, few or many counts, or as a class when the clone is expanded.

-,-,TRBJ2-7,TRBV11-2,TGTGCCAGCACCCTACAACCGGGGGACTCCTACGAGCAGTACTTC,CASTLQPGDSYEQYF
TRBD1,-,TRBJ2-1,TRBV7-8,TGTGCCAGCAGCTCAACCCGACAGGGGATCCCCAACAATGAGCAGTTCTTC,CASSSTRQGIPNNEQFF
TRBD1,-,TRBJ1-4,TRBV4-1,TGCGCCAGCAGCTCCCGACAGGGGAATGAAAAACTGTTTTTT,CASSSRQGNEKLFF
TRBD1,-,TRBJ2-1,TRBV5-1,TGCGCCAGCAGCTTGGCTGGACAGGGGAGAGGTGAGCAGTTCTTC,CASSLAGQGRGEQFF
TRBD1,-,TRBJ2-7,TRBV2,TGTGCCAGCAGTGCAGGGGGCAGGGGTTACGAGCAGTACTTC,CASSAGGRGYEQYF
TRBD1,-,TRBJ2-7,TRBV18,TGTGCCAGCTCCGTCCAGGGACAGGGCCACGAGCAGTACTTC,CASSVQGQGHEQYF
-,-,TRBJ1-2,TRBV28,TGTGCCAGCAGCTTGGCCGAGGTAGGGGTAGGCGGCTACACCTTC,CASSLAEVGVGGYTF
TRBD2,-,TRBJ2-7,TRBV4-1,TGCGCCAGCAGCCAAGATTATCAGCCGGGACTAGCGGGGGGACGTGAGCAGTACTTC,CASSQDYQPGLAGGREQYF
TRBD1,-,TRBJ1-1,TRBV25-1,TGTGCCAGCAGGGGGACAGCGAACACTGAAGCTTTCTTT,CASRGTANTEAFF
-,-,TRBJ1-4,TRBV11-2,TGTGCCAGCAGCTATAGAAAGGGGGAAGGATCCGTGGGAAAACTGTTTTTT,CASSYRKGEGSVGKLFF
-,-,TRBJ1-1,TRBV7-8,TGTGCCAGCAGCTTGAGTCGAGTAGCAGGGGAAGCTTTCTTT,CASSLSRVAGEAFF
TRBD1,few,TRBJ1-2,TRBV4-1,TGCGCCAGCAGCCAAGAGACAGGGAATGGCTACACCTTC,CASSQETGNGYTF
-,few,TRBJ1-1,TRBV11-2,TGTGCCAGCAGCCTCGGGACATGGGGGAACACTGAAGCTTTCTTT,CASSLGTWGNTEAFF
TRBD2,-,TRBJ2-3,TRBV25-1,TGTGCCAGCAGTGACCCGGGACTAGCGGGCGGCGATACGCAGTATTTT,CASSDPGLAGGDTQYF
-,-,TRBJ2-7,TRBV3-1/TRBV3-2,TGTGCCAGCAGCCAAAACCTAGTCGGCGAGCAGTACTTC,CASSQNLVGEQYF
-,-,TRBJ1-4,TRBV5-8,TGTGCCAGCAGCGGCGGTCATTGGGTTTCGGGTAATGAAAAACTGTTTTTT,CASSGGHWVSGNEKLFF
TRBD1,-,TRBJ1-5,TRBV10-3,TGTGCCGCCCAGGGGACAGCGATCCAGCCCCAGCATTTT,CAAQGTAIQPQHF
TRBD2,-,TRBJ2-5,TRBV7-2,TGTGCCAGCAGCCCCCATGGGACTAGCGGGGGCCGGGGGACCCAGTACTTC,CASSPHGTSGGRGTQYF
-,-,TRBJ1-5,TRBV6-1,TGTGCCAGCAGTGAGGGCAGGTATAGCAATCAGCCCCAGCATTTT,CASSEGRYSNQPQHF
-,-,TRBJ2-1,TRBV7-9,TGTGCCAGCAGTGACTGGGACTCAGACAATGAGCAGTTCTTC,CASSDWDSDNEQFF
-,-,TRBJ1-2,TRBV24-1,TGTGCCACCAGTGACTCGGACACCTTCTATGGCTACACCTTC,CATSDSDTFYGYTF
-,-,TRBJ1-1,TRBV16,TGTGCCAGCAGCCAATCCCGGGTCATGAACACTGAAGCTTTCTTT,CASSQSRVMNTEAFF
TRBD1,-,TRBJ1-4,TRBV18,TGTGCCAGCTCACCACCGGACAGGGGAAATGAAAAACTGTTTTTT,CASSPPDRGNEKLFF
TRBD1,-,TRBJ1-6,TRBV30,TGTGCCTGGAGATTCGGACAGGGGATCAATTCACCCCTCCACTTT,CAWRFGQGINSPLHF
TRBD2,once,TRBJ2-5,TRBV11-2,TGTGCCAGCAGCCCCGCGGGGCTAGCGGCTCAAGAGACCCAGTACTTC,CASSPAGLAAQETQYF
TRBD1,-,TRBJ2-2,TRBV5-1,TGCGCCAGCAGTCCCGGGACAGGGGGCATGAACACCGGGGAGCTGTTTTTT,CASSPGTGGMNTGELFF
-,-,TRBJ1-1,TRBV5-6,TGTGCCAGCAGCTTTCAACAGACGAACACTGAAGCTTTCTTT,CASSFQQTNTEAFF
-,-,TRBJ1-1,TRBV9,TGTGCCAGCAGCGTAGGAGCTAGCGGCCACACTGAAGCTTTCTTT,CASSVGASGHTEAFF
-,-,TRBJ2-1,TRBV5-6,TGTGCCAGCAGCTTGGGGCGGGTGGAGCAGTTCTTC,CASSLGRVEQFF
-,-,TRBJ2-1,TRBV7-2,TGTGCCAGCAGCTCGACTAGGGGATACAATGAGCAGTTCTTC,CASSSTRGYNEQFF
TRBD1,-,TRBJ2-3,TRBV4-1,TGCGCCAGCAGTCTTTCCGGGACAGTCACAGATACGCAGTATTTT,CASSLSGTVTDTQYF
TRBD1,once,TRBJ2-7,TRBV7-3,TGTGCCAGCAGCCCGGGACAGGGGGCGAACGAGCAGTACTTC,CASSPGQGANEQYF
-,once,TRBJ2-7,TRBV7-6,TGTGCCAGCAGCTTAGGTCAGGGCAGAGGTTACGAGCAGTACTTC,CASSLGQGRGYEQYF
-,-,TRBJ1-2,TRBV6-1,TGTGCCAGCAGTGAAGCGACAGGTTCGTATGGCTACACCTTC,CASSEATGSYGYTF
TRBD1,few,TRBJ1-5,TRBV20-1,TGCAGCGTGGGACAGTCGGGTCCCCAGCATTTT,CSVGQSGPQHF
TRBD1,-,TRBJ1-2,TRBV10-3,TGTGCCATCAGTACCGGGACAGGGGGCCGGGGCTACACCTTC,CAISTGTGGRGYTF
-,-,TRBJ1-1,TRBV2,TGTGCCAGCAGTGAAGGACAGGACACTGAAGCTTTCTTT,CASSEGQDTEAFF
-,-,TRBJ2-2,TRBV12-2,TGTGCAAGTCGCTTAGCCGCACACTCCAGACAGGGGGGGACCGGGGAGCTGTTTTTT,CASRLAAHSRQGGTGELFF
TRBD1,-,TRBJ1-4,TRBV30,TGTGCCGCCCGGACAGGTGCCTATGAAAAACTGTTTTTT,CAARTGAYEKLFF
TRBD2,-,TRBJ2-7,TRBV10-3,TGTGCCATCAGGACTAGCGGGGGGGCCTTAGGAGAGCAGTACTTC,CAIRTSGGALGEQYF
-,-,TRBJ2-3,TRBV11-3,TGTGCCAGCAGCTTAGGGTCCAGGGTTCACCCAGATACGCAGTATTTT,CASSLGSRVHPDTQYF
-,-,TRBJ2-5,TRBV18,TGTGCCAGCTCACCACCGTATGTATCGGGGGAGCGGACCCAGTACTTC,CASSPPYVSGERTQYF